A single sample gave rise to the 3 T cell receptor beta chains below, sequenced in a study of control samples from healthy donors and cancer patients. Sequencing was performed with immunoSEQ multiplex PCR; in TCRdb, only in-frame clones are kept and a portion is missing. The data contain about 120,000 clones, more than 70% of them seen just once; the ten biggest clones take up less than 40%. The sequenced sample consisted of blood. The receptors shown here come from a man in his fifties in good health.

The V gene is TRBV5-6, the J gene TRBJ2-7, with 7 bases lining up with TRBD2. The CDR3 is 16 residues long. Germline loops: CDR1 SGHDT, CDR2 YYEEEE. Losses at the gene ends were 3 bases for V and 3 bases for J; bases not matched to a gene: 12. The CDR3 loop is CASSYLRRGVVYEQYF. The CDR3 DNA reads as TGTGCCAGCAGCTATCTTCGACGGGGGGTGGTCTACGAGCAGTACTTC.

The CDR3: CASSEARREAFF. CDR3 DNA sequence: TGTGCCAGCAGTGAAGCAAGGCGGGAAGCTTTCTTT. The chain joins TRBV6-1 to TRBJ1-1; unclear D gene. Germline V gene data show CDR1 as MNHNS and CDR2 as SASEGT. The CDR3 is 12 amino acids. V lost 0 bases, J lost 8 bases, and 7 bases lay in between.

This clone was detected ten times or more. This chain links TRBV19 with TRBJ2-7; D possibly uses TRBD1 or TRBD2 (5 bases each). The germline gives CDR1 LNHDA, CDR2 SQIVND (reference sequence). V lost 3 bases and J 9 bases, leaving 18 bases between the germline ends. The CDR3 spans 14 residues. The CDR3 here is CASSIGTEEKRQYF. The CDR3 DNA reads as TGTGCCAGTAGTATCGGGACGGAGGAAAAGCGGCAGTACTTC. Variable domain in full (rest from reference TRBV19 and TRBJ2-7): DGGITQSPKYLFRKEGQNVTLSCEQNLNHDAMYWYRQDPGQGLRLIYYSQIVNDFQKGDIAEGYSVSREKKESFPLTVTSAQKNPTAFYLCASSIGTEEKRQYFGPGTRLTVT.